This T cell receptor beta chain was retrieved from a study of vaccination and CD4 T cells after COVID-19. There are a few counts of this clonotype. Antigen: not known. The V gene's germline CDR1 is SGHRS and CDR2 YFSETQ. V was pared by 1 base and J by 0 bases, with 8 bases between. CDR3 length: 14 amino acids. Cultured CD4+ T cell DNA underwent sequencing with the Oncomine TCR Beta short-read assay. TCRdb used MiXCR to reprocess the PCR reads, holding one entry per CDR3 protein. This sample has about 4,600 distinct CDR3 sequences, with 40% to 55% found just once. Treatment here: roughly 11-day PBMC culture with coronavirus spike peptide pools or control peptides (ViraFEST assay).

The sample consisted of CD4+ T cells from blood, cultured in vitro. The sequence came from a human donor who had recovered from COVID-19. This chain uses TRBV5-1 with TRBJ2-7, with a possible D match to TRBD1 (6 bases). In DNA, the CDR3 is TGCGCCAGCAGCTTGCAGACAGGCTCCTACGAGCAGTACTTC. As protein: CASSLQTGSYEQYF.